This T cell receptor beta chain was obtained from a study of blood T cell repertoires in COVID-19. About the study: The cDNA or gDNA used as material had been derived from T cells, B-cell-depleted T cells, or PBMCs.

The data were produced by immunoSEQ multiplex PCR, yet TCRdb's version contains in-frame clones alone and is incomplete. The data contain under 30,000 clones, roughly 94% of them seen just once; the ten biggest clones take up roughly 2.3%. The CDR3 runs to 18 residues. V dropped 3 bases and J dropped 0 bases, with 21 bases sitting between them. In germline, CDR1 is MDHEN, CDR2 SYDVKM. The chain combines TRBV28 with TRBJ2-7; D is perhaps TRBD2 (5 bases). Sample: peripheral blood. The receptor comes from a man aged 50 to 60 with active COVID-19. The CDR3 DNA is TGTGCCAGCAGTTTTTCTCCGGGTCTGGGAGCGTCCTCCTACGAGCAGTACTTC. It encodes CASSFSPGLGASSYEQYF. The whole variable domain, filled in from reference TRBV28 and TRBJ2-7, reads DVKVTQSSRYLVKRTGEKVFLECVQDMDHENMFWYRQDPGLGLRLIYFSYDVKMKEKGDIPEGYSVSREKKERFSLILESASTNQTSMYLCASSFSPGLGASSYEQYFGPGTRLTVT.